This T cell receptor (beta chain) emerged from a study of siplizumab effects on memory and regulatory T cells. Study findings and constraints: Significantly reduced by siplizumab was the cumulative frequency of alloreactive sequences, namely those traceable to unstimulated CD4+ memory cells. Naive T cells, seemingly more diverse than memory cells, seemed major alloresponse contributors. Researchers could not give a naive or memory phenotype to roughly 75-96% of proliferating CD4+ or CD8+ clones.

This CDR3 has 15 residues. Germline CDR1 SSHAT, CDR2 FNYEAQ (reference sequence). This clone has just one count. Its target is unknown. The junction departs from the called germline gene at one end, perhaps through a read error. Here immunoSEQ multiplex PCR was the method, and the copy in TCRdb shows in-frame clones only, minus some. The table includes 100,000 to 120,000 clones, 93% detected once. The sample consisted of CD4+ T cells sorted from blood. This chain connects TRBV7-7 to TRBJ2-3, with D perhaps matching TRBD1 or TRBD2 (5 bases each). This TCR was sampled from a human donor in good health. As DNA, the CDR3 is TGTGCTAGCAGCTCTCTGGGGGTTGGCACAGATACGCAGTATTTT. Translation gives CASSSLGVGTDTQYF.